This record covers a single T cell receptor beta chain. The source of the sample is a study of blood T cell repertoires in COVID-19. The overall study: Donors in the United States, Italy and Spain gave samples during acute or convalescent COVID-19. T cells, B-cell-depleted T cells, or PBMCs provided the cDNA or gDNA that served as material.

In the original analysis: Reference gene primer amplification gave nucleated cell count estimates. Measured with immunoSEQ multiplex PCR; TCRdb has only the in-frame clones, and not every one. V, J and clone size reflect that table, while D and trimming were determined from the DNA. The sample has 100,000 to 150,000 clones, about 85% seen once. This CDR3 comprises 15 residues. V was cut by 0 bases and J by 3 bases, with 9 bases left in between. From germline, CDR1 is SGHNT and CDR2 YYREEE (reference sequence). This TCR was recovered from a woman over 75 with acute or convalescent COVID-19. This chain joins TRBV5-4 and TRBJ2-2; D gene unclear. Input material: peripheral blood. This CDR3 is CASSLDLRYTGELFF. Written as DNA, the CDR3 is TGTGCCAGCAGCTTGGACTTGCGTTACACCGGGGAGCTGTTTTTT.